Following are 9 T cell receptor beta chains from one sample sequenced in a study of cytomegalovirus exposure and HLA in healthy donors. PCR used 60 Vbeta primers and 13 Jbeta primers. Repertoires were generated with immunoSEQ multiplex PCR, while TCRdb's copy carries only in-frame clones and drops some. Here the sample spans 150,000 to 200,000 clones, roughly 80% being singletons. Source material: PBMCs. The receptors derive from a male donor in good health and CMV-seronegative.

The chain has TRBV29-1 and TRBJ2-1; possible D gene TRBD2, 5 bases. This CDR3 region has 12 residues. CDR1 is SQVTM, CDR2 ANQGSEA, per germline. The V and J ends lost 7 bases and 7 bases respectively, with 14 bases between them. This CDR3 reads CSADGPGNEQFF. The CDR3 nucleotides are TGCAGCGCCGACGGGCCGGGAAATGAGCAGTTCTTC.

This clone was observed once. The J gene is TRBJ2-1, the V gene TRBV13; possible D gene TRBD2, 5 bases. The germline V gene encodes CDR1 PRHDT and CDR2 FYEKMQ (reference sequence). The CDR3 is made up of 15 amino acids. V was pared by 5 bases and J by 8 bases, with 19 bases between. CDR3 region: CASSETTELDDEQFF. The CDR3 coding sequence is TGTGCCAGCAGCGAAACAACCGAACTAGATGATGAGCAGTTCTTC.

The chain joins TRBV18 to TRBJ1-4; tentatively, D is TRBD1 (5 bases). CDR1 is KGHSH and CDR2 is LQKENI in the germline V gene. V gave up 4 bases and J gave up 7 bases, with 13 bases separating them. CDR3 length: 14 amino acids. Here the CDR3 DNA reads TGTGCCAGCTCACGTCCCGGGACTGGTGAAAAACTGTTTTTT. Translated, it gives CASSRPGTGEKLFF.

The chain links TRBV7-2 to TRBJ2-3; perhaps TRBD1 as D (5 bases). Germline V gives CDR1 SGHTA, CDR2 FQGNSA. The CDR3 runs 16 residues. V gave up 2 bases and J gave up 3 bases, with 15 bases separating them. CDR3 bases: TGTGCCAGCAGCTTAAGATTTCAGGGTGGGACAGATACGCAGTATTTT. Translating gives CASSLRFQGGTDTQYF.

This chain joins TRBV2 and TRBJ2-5; TRBD2 aligns across 9 bases. V was clipped by 8 bases and J by 7 bases; unmatched bases: 8. CDR3 length: 13 residues. From germline, CDR1 is SNHLY and CDR2 FYNNEI. CDR3 coding DNA: TGTGCCAGCGGGGCGGGGGGGGCCCGGACCCAGTACTTC. Protein: CASGAGGARTQYF.

The rearrangement joins TRBV10-3 to TRBJ1-1; D might be TRBD1 (5 bases). CDR1 is ENHRY, CDR2 SYGVKD, per germline. Trimming stripped 4 bases from V and 6 bases from J, with 15 bases between. This CDR3 is 14 amino acids long. CDR3 protein: CAISGAGGEAEAFF. The CDR3 DNA is TGTGCCATCAGTGGGGCCGGGGGAGAGGCTGAAGCTTTCTTT.

The chain links TRBV6-6 to TRBJ1-4, with D possibly being TRBD1 (6 bases). This CDR3 has 15 amino acids. Germline V gives CDR1 MNHNY, CDR2 SVGAGI (reference sequence). V lost 7 bases and J lost 5, with 17 bases in between. Written as DNA, the CDR3 is TGTGCCAGCAATCCAGGACAGATCGAAAATGAAAAACTGTTTTTT. It yields the protein CASNPGQIENEKLFF.

This chain connects TRBV7-7 to TRBJ2-2; TRBD1 matches 8 bases. The V gene end was trimmed by 4 bases and the J gene end by 6 bases; junction bases not matched to a gene: 7. CDR3 length equals 15 residues. Looked up from germline, CDR1 is SSHAT and CDR2 is FNYEAQ (reference sequence). The chain's CDR3 is CASSSGQVGPGELFF. The DNA of the CDR3 is TGTGCCAGCAGCTCGGGACAGGTCGGTCCCGGGGAGCTGTTTTTT.

The V call is TRBV10-3, the J call TRBJ1-6, with D possibly matching TRBD1 (5 bases). CDR1 is ENHRY and CDR2 is SYGVKD in the germline V gene. V lost 6 bases, J lost 8 bases, and 14 bases lay in between. This CDR3 is 14 amino acids long. The CDR3: CAIRPGGSDSPLHF. The CDR3 region has the DNA TGTGCCATCAGGCCCGGGGGGAGCGATTCACCCCTCCACTTT.